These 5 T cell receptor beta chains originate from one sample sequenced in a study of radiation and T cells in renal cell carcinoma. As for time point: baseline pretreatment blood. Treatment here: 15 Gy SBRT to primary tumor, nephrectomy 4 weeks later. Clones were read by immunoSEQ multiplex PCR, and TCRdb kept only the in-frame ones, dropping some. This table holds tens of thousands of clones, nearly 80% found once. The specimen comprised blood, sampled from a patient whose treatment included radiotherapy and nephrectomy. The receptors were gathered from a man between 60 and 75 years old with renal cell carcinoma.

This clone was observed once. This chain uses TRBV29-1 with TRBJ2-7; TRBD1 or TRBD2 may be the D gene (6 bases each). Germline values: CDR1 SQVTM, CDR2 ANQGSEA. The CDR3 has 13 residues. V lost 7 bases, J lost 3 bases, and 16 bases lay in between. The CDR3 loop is CSAIGGTLYEQYF. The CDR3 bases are TGCAGCGCCATAGGGGGGACTCTCTACGAGCAGTACTTC.

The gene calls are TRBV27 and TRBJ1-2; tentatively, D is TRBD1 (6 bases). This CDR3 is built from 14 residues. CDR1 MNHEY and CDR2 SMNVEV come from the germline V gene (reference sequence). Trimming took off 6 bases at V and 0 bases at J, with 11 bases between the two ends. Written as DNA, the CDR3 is TGTGCCAGCAGCACTACAGGGACTAACTATGGCTACACCTTC. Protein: CASSTTGTNYGYTF.

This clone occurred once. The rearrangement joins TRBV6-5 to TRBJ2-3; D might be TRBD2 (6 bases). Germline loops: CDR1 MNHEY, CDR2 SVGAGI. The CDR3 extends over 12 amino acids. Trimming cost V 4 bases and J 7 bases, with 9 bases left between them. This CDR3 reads CASSSEGYTQYF. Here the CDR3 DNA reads TGTGCCAGCAGTTCGGAGGGGTATACGCAGTATTTT.

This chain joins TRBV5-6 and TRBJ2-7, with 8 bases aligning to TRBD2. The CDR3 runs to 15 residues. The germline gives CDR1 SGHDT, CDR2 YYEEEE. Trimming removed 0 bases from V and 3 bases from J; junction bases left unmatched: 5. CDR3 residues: CASSLAGGRIYEQYF. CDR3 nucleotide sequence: TGTGCCAGCAGCTTGGCGGGGGGGCGAATCTACGAGCAGTACTTC.

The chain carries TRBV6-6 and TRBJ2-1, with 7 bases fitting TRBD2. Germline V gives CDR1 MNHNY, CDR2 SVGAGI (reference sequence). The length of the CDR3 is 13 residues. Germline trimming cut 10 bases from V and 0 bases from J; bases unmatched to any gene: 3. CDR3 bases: TGTGCCACGGGGGGATCCTCCTACAATGAGCAGTTCTTC. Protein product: CATGGSSYNEQFF.